One sample yielded the 4 T cell receptor beta chains listed below, sequenced in a study of tumor-infiltrating lymphocytes in primary liver carcinoma. Unsorted bulk tissue, about 17-34 mg of it, served as the source for co-extraction of RNA and DNA. Total RNA amounting to approximately 460 ng was the source from which TCR beta cDNA was made with a constant-region primer. Each TCR beta library was derived from three nested multiplex PCR rounds that employed slightly modified ARM-PCR. It was with TRBV1-TRBV30 forward primers and a C-beta reverse primer that the first two PCR rounds were run, at about 9 cycles each. TCRdb fed the multiplex PCR reads into MiXCR, producing one record per CDR3 protein. The sample has 90,000 to 150,000 distinct CDR3 sequences; approximately 68% are singletons. What was sequenced was tumor-adjacent normal liver tissue. These receptors were collected from an older woman with primary liver carcinoma and hepatitis B virus infection.

On this clonotype itself: The junction departs from germline at one end; a sequencing error may be responsible. The chain combines TRBV30 with TRBJ2-6; D may correspond to TRBD1 or TRBD2 (5 bases each). CDR3 length equals 15 residues. Germline CDR1 GTSNPN, CDR2 SVGIG (reference sequence). The CDR3 loop is CAWPREGAGVNVLTF. The CDR3 nucleotides are TGTGCCTGGCCCCGGGAAGGGGCTGGGGTCAACGTCCTGACTTTC. The entire variable domain, with the rest obtained from reference TRBV30 and TRBJ2-6, is as follows: SQTIHQWPATLVQPVGSPLSLECTVEGTSNPNLYWYRQAAGRGLQLLFYSVGIGQISSEVPQNLSASRPQDRQFILSSKKLLLSDSGFYLCAWPREGAGVNVLTFGAGSRLTVL.

This clonotype was detected a few times. The junction differs from germline at one of its ends, possibly a read error. This rearrangement joins TRBV11-2 to TRBJ2-1; the D gene is possibly TRBD1 (6 bases). CDR1 SGHAT and CDR2 FQNNGV come from the germline V gene. CDR3 length equals 18 residues. DNA of the CDR3: TGTGCCAGCAGCTTAGGGGGGCCAGGGCGGAGCTCCTACAATGAGGAGTTCTTC. Amino acids: CASSLGGPGRSSYNEEFF.

Of note for this clonotype: Being one base from a much bigger clone, this may be a read error. The chain has TRBV5-1 and TRBJ1-1, with D hard to call. Germline V gene lookup returns CDR1 SGHRS and CDR2 YFSETQ. V dropped 2 bases and J dropped 0 bases, with 11 bases sitting between them. The CDR3 has 15 residues. DNA of the CDR3: TGCGCCAGCAGCTTTTACGGCGGATTGAACACTGAAGCTTTCTTT. This gives the protein CASSFYGGLNTEAFF.

This clonotype has a count of ten or more. The V gene is TRBV7-9, the J gene TRBJ1-1; no clear D. Trimming cost V 4 bases and J 2 bases, with 14 bases left between them. The CDR3 has 15 amino acids. The germline V gene has CDR1 SEHNR and CDR2 FQNEAQ (reference sequence). CDR3 sequence: CASSSRRGHNTEAFF. Here the CDR3 DNA reads TGTGCCAGCAGCTCCCGGCGCGGTCACAACACTGAAGCTTTCTTT.